This is a list of T cell receptor beta chains from one sample in a study of cytomegalovirus exposure and HLA in healthy donors. Produced via immunoSEQ multiplex PCR; TCRdb's table is partial and in-frame only. The table records about 35,000 clones, around three quarters of them present only once. Specimen: PBMCs. The receptors originated from a male donor in good health and CMV-seronegative. The CDR3 runs from the conserved cysteine through the conserved F or W. D genes are given only for firm matches. Rows give clone size only sometimes, using once, few, many, or a class for an expanded clone.

abundance	d_gene	j_gene	v_gene	CDR3aa	CDR3nt
NA	TRBD2	TRBJ2-7	TRBV4-2	CASSHYSGRSSYEQYF	TGTGCCAGCAGCCATTATAGCGGGAGGAGCTCCTACGAGCAGTACTTC
NA	NA	TRBJ1-5	TRBV28	CASSMSTIHQPQHF	TGTGCCAGCAGCATGAGCACGATTCATCAGCCCCAGCATTTT
NA	TRBD1	TRBJ2-7	TRBV7-7	CASSLGTGPRYEQYF	TGTGCTAGCAGCTTAGGGACAGGGCCCCGCTACGAGCAGTACTTC
NA	TRBD1	TRBJ1-2	TRBV6-5	CASSYSYRGYGYTF	TGTGCCAGCAGTTACTCGTACAGGGGCTATGGCTACACCTTC
once	TRBD2	TRBJ2-1	TRBV25-1	CASTDRTSGSNEQFF	TGTGCCAGCACCGACCGGACTAGCGGGAGCAATGAGCAGTTCTTC
once	NA	TRBJ2-7	TRBV29-1	CSVEEEGAGEQYF	TGCAGCGTTGAGGAGGAGGGGGCGGGGGAGCAGTACTTC
few	NA	TRBJ2-5	TRBV2	CATLYSQETQYF	TGTGCCACTCTGTACAGCCAAGAGACCCAGTACTTC
NA	NA	TRBJ2-7	TRBV7-2	CASSLGTAYYEQYF	TGTGCCAGCAGCTTAGGGACAGCCTACTACGAGCAGTACTTC
NA	TRBD1	TRBJ1-1	TRBV7-9	CASSWGQGVVDTEAFF	TGTGCCAGCAGCTGGGGACAGGGGGTAGTGGACACTGAAGCTTTCTTT
NA	TRBD2	TRBJ2-5	TRBV5-1	CASSRLGLAGGETQYF	TGCGCCAGCAGCCGCCTGGGACTAGCGGGAGGAGAGACCCAGTACTTC
NA	TRBD1	TRBJ2-7	TRBV29-1	CSVLRQGRYEQYF	TGCAGCGTCCTCAGACAGGGGAGATACGAGCAGTACTTC
few	NA	TRBJ2-5	TRBV30	CAWKQGAVTQYF	TGTGCCTGGAAACAGGGAGCGGTGACCCAGTACTTC
few	TRBD1	TRBJ1-2	TRBV7-6	CASSPGQGYGYTF	TGTGCCAGCAGCCCAGGACAGGGGTATGGCTACACCTTC
NA	TRBD1	TRBJ1-4	TRBV6-6	CASSSKDREGEKLFF	TGTGCCAGCAGTTCCAAGGACAGGGAGGGAGAAAAACTGTTTTTT
NA	NA	TRBJ1-1	TRBV18	CASSPYGSTEAFF	TGTGCCAGCTCCCCTTACGGGAGCACTGAAGCTTTCTTT
NA	TRBD2	TRBJ2-5	TRBV9	CASSVGTRETQYF	TGTGCCAGCAGCGTAGGGACTAGGGAGACCCAGTACTTC
NA	TRBD1	TRBJ1-1	TRBV5-1	CASRPNRGANTEAFF	TGCGCCAGCAGGCCAAACAGGGGCGCAAACACTGAAGCTTTCTTT
NA	TRBD2	TRBJ2-5	TRBV2	CASSETGGPRETQYF	TGTGCCAGCAGTGAAACGGGAGGGCCACGGGAGACCCAGTACTTC
NA	TRBD2	TRBJ2-7	TRBV15	CATSRGTGGTYEQYF	TGTGCCACCAGCAGAGGGACGGGAGGGACCTACGAGCAGTACTTC
NA	NA	TRBJ2-7	TRBV6-1	CASNGAQGSSYEQYF	TGTGCCAGCAATGGAGCTCAGGGTAGCTCCTACGAGCAGTACTTC
NA	TRBD1	TRBJ2-5	TRBV7-9	CASSLQTGAGETQYF	TGTGCCAGCAGCCTCCAGACAGGGGCTGGCGAGACCCAGTACTTC
once	NA	TRBJ1-1	TRBV6-5	CASSYSMRGGDTEAFF	TGTGCCAGCAGTTACTCGATGCGGGGGGGGGACACTGAAGCTTTCTTT
NA	NA	TRBJ1-5	TRBV28	CASSLSRVGNQPQHF	TGTGCCAGCAGTTTAAGCAGGGTTGGGAATCAGCCCCAGCATTTT
NA	NA	TRBJ1-5	TRBV19	CASSRSGFDNSNQPQHF	TGTGCCAGTAGTCGGTCAGGGTTCGATAATAGCAATCAGCCCCAGCATTTT
NA	NA	TRBJ2-3	TRBV6-1	CASSEFSGSTDTQYF	TGTGCCAGCAGTGAATTTTCAGGGAGCACAGATACGCAGTATTTT
few	TRBD1	TRBJ1-2	TRBV7-3	CASSPGQGASTF	TGTGCCAGCAGCCCTGGACAGGGTGCTAGTACCTTC
NA	TRBD1	TRBJ2-7	TRBV28	CASSPFGQGHEQYF	TGTGCCAGCAGCCCTTTTGGACAGGGCCACGAGCAGTACTTC
NA	TRBD1	TRBJ1-5	TRBV27	CASSTTTGGGQPQHF	TGTGCCAGCAGTACTACGACAGGGGGGGGGCAGCCCCAGCATTTT
NA	TRBD1	TRBJ1-1	TRBV5-1	CASSWGQGDTEAFF	TGCGCCAGCAGCTGGGGACAGGGAGACACTGAAGCTTTCTTT
NA	NA	TRBJ1-1	TRBV9	CASSARGRTEAFF	TGTGCCAGCAGCGCCAGGGGTAGGACTGAAGCTTTCTTT
once	NA	TRBJ1-6	TRBV28	CASSLRQNLINSPLHF	TGTGCCAGCAGTTTAAGACAGAATCTAATTAATTCACCCCTCCACTTT
few	NA	TRBJ1-6	TRBV7-3	CASSLYRDSPLHF	TGTGCCAGCAGCTTATATAGAGATTCACCCCTCCACTTT
NA	NA	TRBJ2-5	TRBV7-2	CASSPLQETQYF	TGTGCCAGCAGCCCCCTCCAGGAGACCCAGTACTTC
NA	TRBD1	TRBJ2-2	TRBV28	CASSAAWTGGRAGTGELFF	TGTGCCAGCAGTGCGGCCTGGACAGGGGGCCGGGCGGGGACCGGGGAGCTGTTTTTT
NA	TRBD2	TRBJ2-3	TRBV28	CASTRLYQREVNTDTQYF	TGTGCCAGCACTCGCTTATACCAGCGGGAGGTGAACACAGATACGCAGTATTTT
NA	TRBD1	TRBJ2-7	TRBV7-9	CASSLAGQVYEQYF	TGTGCCAGCAGCTTAGCGGGACAGGTTTACGAGCAGTACTTC
NA	TRBD1	TRBJ1-1	TRBV5-1	CASSPGQGGTEAFF	TGCGCCAGCAGCCCAGGACAGGGGGGCACTGAAGCTTTCTTT
once	NA	TRBJ1-2	TRBV9	CASSPAGGYGYTF	TGTGCCAGCAGCCCAGCGGGCGGCTATGGCTACACCTTC
NA	TRBD1	TRBJ2-5	TRBV25-1	CASRGQGEETQYF	TGTGCCAGCAGGGGACAGGGAGAAGAGACCCAGTACTTC
NA	NA	TRBJ1-6	TRBV7-2	CASRGGSPLHF	TGTGCCAGCAGGGGGGGTTCACCCCTCCACTTT
NA	NA	TRBJ1-1	TRBV28	CASSTGYTEAFF	TGTGCCAGCAGCACAGGGTACACTGAAGCTTTCTTT
NA	TRBD1	TRBJ2-2	TRBV28	CAIPGTGANTGELFF	TGTGCCATTCCCGGGACAGGGGCCAACACCGGGGAGCTGTTTTTT
NA	TRBD2	TRBJ2-2	TRBV27	CASSWGLGTGELFF	TGTGCCAGCAGTTGGGGACTAGGCACCGGGGAGCTGTTTTTT
NA	NA	TRBJ2-2	TRBV4-2	CASSQGRGNTGELFF	TGTGCCAGCAGCCAAGGCAGGGGGAACACCGGGGAGCTGTTTTTT
NA	NA	TRBJ1-1	TRBV5-1	CASSLVLTGNTEAFF	TGCGCCAGCAGCTTGGTTTTGACAGGGAACACTGAAGCTTTCTTT
once	TRBD2	TRBJ2-2	TRBV10-3	CATGLAGVVGELFF	TGTGCCACCGGACTAGCGGGGGTGGTCGGGGAGCTGTTTTTT
once	NA	TRBJ2-3	TRBV19	CASSYPSGHTSTDTQYF	TGTGCCAGTTCGTACCCCTCCGGACACACTAGCACAGATACGCAGTATTTT
few	TRBD1	TRBJ1-4	TRBV5-5	CASSLLDRENEKLFF	TGTGCCAGCAGCTTGCTTGACAGGGAGAATGAAAAACTGTTTTTT
NA	NA	TRBJ2-1	TRBV5-1	CASSFQGEQFF	TGCGCCAGCAGCTTCCAGGGTGAGCAGTTCTTC